This TCR beta chain originates from a study of T cell repertoires in ileal Crohn's disease. Germline V gene lookup returns CDR1 MNHNS and CDR2 SASEGT. V was clipped by 3 bases and J by 11 bases; unmatched bases: 11. CDR3 length: 15 residues. Produced via immunoSEQ multiplex PCR; TCRdb's table is partial and in-frame only. The data hold more than 2,000 clones, with roughly 60% observed a single time. Time point defined: neoterminal ileum biopsy at postoperative endoscopy, about 6 months after surgery. The specimen sequenced was ileal tissue. This chain uses TRBV6-1 with TRBJ1-5; 9 positions match TRBD1. This TCR came from an adult with Crohn's disease. CDR3: CASSDVGQGVWTQHF. The CDR3 DNA reads TGTGCCAGCAGTGATGTGGGACAGGGCGTATGGACCCAGCATTTT.